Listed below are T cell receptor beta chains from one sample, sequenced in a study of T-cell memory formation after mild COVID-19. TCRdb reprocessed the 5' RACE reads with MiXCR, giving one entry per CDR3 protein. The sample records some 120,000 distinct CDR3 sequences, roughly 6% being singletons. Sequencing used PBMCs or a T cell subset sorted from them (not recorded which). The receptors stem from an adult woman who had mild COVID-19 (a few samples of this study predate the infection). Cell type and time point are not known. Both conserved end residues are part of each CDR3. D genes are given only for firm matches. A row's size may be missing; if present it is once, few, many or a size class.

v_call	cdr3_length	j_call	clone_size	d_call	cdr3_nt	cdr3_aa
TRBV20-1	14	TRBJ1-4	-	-	TGCAGTGCTAGAGATCGTGGGGGCGCCGAAAAACTGTTTTTT	CSARDRGGAEKLFF
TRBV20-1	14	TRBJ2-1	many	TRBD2	TGCAGTGCTATACTAGCGGGAGCAGGCGGTGAGCAGTTCTTC	CSAILAGAGGEQFF
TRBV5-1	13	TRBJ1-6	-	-	TGCGCCAGCAGCTCGGGTCTGAGATCACACCTCCACTTT	CASSSGLRSHLHF
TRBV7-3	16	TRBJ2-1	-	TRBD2	TGTGCCAGCAGCACACGGACTAGCGGGAACCACAATGAGCAGTTCTTC	CASSTRTSGNHNEQFF
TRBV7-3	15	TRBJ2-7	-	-	TGTGCCAGCAGCCGCCTTCCAGGGGACTCCTACGAGCAGTACTTC	CASSRLPGDSYEQYF
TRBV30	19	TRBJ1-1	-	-	TGTGCCTGGGACCCAGGGCGGGTAAAGGGTCCCCAACCGAACACTGAAGCTTTCTTT	CAWDPGRVKGPQPNTEAFF
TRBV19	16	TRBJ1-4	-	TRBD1	TGTGCCAGTAGTACGTTGAACAGGGGCCCCAATGAAAAACTGTTTTTT	CASSTLNRGPNEKLFF
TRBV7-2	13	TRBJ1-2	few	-	TGTGCCAGCAGCCAGACGCGGTCCTATGGCTACACCTTC	CASSQTRSYGYTF
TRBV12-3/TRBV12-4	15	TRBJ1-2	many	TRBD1	TGTGCCAGCACCGCTGGGACAGGGGCGACCTATGGCTACACCTTC	CASTAGTGATYGYTF
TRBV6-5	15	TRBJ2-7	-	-	TGTGCCAGCAGTTACGATAGAGAGGTCTGGTACGAGCAGTACTTC	CASSYDREVWYEQYF
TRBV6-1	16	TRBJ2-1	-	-	TGTGCCAGCAGCCTAGGGCAGGACAGAGCTTACAATGAGCAGTTCTTC	CASSLGQDRAYNEQFF
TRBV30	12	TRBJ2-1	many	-	TGTGCCTGGAGTACGGGTAGTAATGAGCAGTTCTTC	CAWSTGSNEQFF
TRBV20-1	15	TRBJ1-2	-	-	TGCAGTGCTAGACCATCCGGACGGTCAGGCTATGGCTACACCTTC	CSARPSGRSGYGYTF
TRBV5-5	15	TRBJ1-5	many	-	TGTGCCAGCAGTTCCTCAGGACAGCCCAATCAGCCCCAGCATTTT	CASSSSGQPNQPQHF
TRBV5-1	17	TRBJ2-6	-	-	TGCGCCAGCAGCTGGACACAGGGCGGCATTGGGGCCAACGTCCTGACTTTC	CASSWTQGGIGANVLTF
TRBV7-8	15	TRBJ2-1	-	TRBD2	TGTGCCAGCAGCTTACCGGCGGGAGTGGAATATGAGCAGTTCTTC	CASSLPAGVEYEQFF
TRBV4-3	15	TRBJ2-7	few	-	TGCGCCAGCAGCCAAGATCCTAGGGGCTCCTACGAGCAGTACTTC	CASSQDPRGSYEQYF
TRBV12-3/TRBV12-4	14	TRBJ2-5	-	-	TGTGCCAGCAGATTTGGGGGGAGTAGCGAGACCCAGTACTTC	CASRFGGSSETQYF
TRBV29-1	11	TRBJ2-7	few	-	TGCAGCGCTGTGACAGTCTACGAGCAGTACTTC	CSAVTVYEQYF
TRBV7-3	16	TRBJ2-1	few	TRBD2	TGTGCCAGCAGCGCGAAGGGGACTAGCGGGAACAATGAGCAGTTCTTC	CASSAKGTSGNNEQFF
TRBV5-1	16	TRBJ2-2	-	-	TGCGCCAGCAGCCCCCGGGCGGTTCCGAACACCGGGGAGCTGTTTTTT	CASSPRAVPNTGELFF
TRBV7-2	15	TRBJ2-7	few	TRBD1	TGTGCCAGCAGCCAGGGACAGGGGATGCTTGGAGAGCAGTACTTC	CASSQGQGMLGEQYF
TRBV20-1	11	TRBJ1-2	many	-	TGCAGTGCTTCCAATCCCTATGGCTACACCTTC	CSASNPYGYTF
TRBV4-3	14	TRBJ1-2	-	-	TGCGCCAGCAGCCAAAAATCCGGGGTGTATGGCTACACCTTC	CASSQKSGVYGYTF
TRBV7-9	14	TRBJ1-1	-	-	TGTGCCAGCAGCTTAAGGGGAGGGGAACAAGAAGCTTTCTTT	CASSLRGGEQEAFF
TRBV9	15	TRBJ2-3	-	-	TGTGCCAGCAGCGTAGTGGCTAGCGGCACAGATACGCAGTATTTT	CASSVVASGTDTQYF